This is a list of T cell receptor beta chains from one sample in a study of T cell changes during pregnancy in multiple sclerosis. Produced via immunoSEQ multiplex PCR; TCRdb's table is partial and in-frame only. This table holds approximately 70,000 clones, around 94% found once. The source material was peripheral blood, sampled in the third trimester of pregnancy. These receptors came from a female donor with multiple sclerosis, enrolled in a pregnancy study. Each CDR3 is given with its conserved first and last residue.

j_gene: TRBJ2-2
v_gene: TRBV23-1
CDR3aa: CASSQAAVNTGELFF

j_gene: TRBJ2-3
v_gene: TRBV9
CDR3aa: CASSANMDTQYF

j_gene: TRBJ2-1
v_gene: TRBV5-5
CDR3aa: CASSLYREGDEQFF

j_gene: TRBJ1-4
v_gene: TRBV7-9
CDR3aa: CASSLVGPEANEKLFF

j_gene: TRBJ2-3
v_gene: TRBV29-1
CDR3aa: CSVTRRLPGSDTQYF

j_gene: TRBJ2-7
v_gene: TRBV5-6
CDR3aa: CASSRVGPGVSYEQYF

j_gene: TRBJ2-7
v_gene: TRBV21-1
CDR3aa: CASSKPRLAGVESSYEQYF

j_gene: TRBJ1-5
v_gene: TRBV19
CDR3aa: CASSPRGEVNQPQHF

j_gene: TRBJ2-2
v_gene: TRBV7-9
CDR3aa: CATNRDRVTGELFF

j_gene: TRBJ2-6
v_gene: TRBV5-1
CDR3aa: CASSGGLAGSGANVLTF

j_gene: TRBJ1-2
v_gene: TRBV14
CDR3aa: CASSQFLGYTF

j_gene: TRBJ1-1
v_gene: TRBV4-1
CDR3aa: CASSQERRSENTEAFF

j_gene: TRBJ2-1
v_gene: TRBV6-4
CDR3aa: CASRGTSVTDEQFF

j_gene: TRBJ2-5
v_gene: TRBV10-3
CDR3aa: CAISESLGEGHGETQYF

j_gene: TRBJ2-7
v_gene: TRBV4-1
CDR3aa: CASSQVLAGNYEQYF

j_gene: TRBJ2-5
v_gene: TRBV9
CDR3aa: CASSVEGLAGGQETQYF

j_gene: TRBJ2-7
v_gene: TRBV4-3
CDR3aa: CASSQEKGQGFYEQYF

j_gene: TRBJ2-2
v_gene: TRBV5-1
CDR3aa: CASSLGASGSATGELFF

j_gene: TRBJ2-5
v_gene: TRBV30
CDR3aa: CAWSVLGIFGETQYF

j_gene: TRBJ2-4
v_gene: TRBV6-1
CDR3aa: CASSDGQTAIQYF

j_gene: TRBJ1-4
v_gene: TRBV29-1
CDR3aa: CSVAGQDFATNEKLFF

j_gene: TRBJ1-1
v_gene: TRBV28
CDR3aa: CASRAGKENTEAFF

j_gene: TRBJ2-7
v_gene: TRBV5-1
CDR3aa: CASSVAEIQYEQYF

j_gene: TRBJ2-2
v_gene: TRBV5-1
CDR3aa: CASSLETGAPGELFF

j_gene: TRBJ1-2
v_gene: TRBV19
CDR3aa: CASSIGGSLNYGYTF

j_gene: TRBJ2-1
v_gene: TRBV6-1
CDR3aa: CASKLAGVFNEQFF

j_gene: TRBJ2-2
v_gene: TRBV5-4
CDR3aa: CASSGGQGRTGELFF

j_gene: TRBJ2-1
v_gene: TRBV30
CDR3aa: CAWRSGQGANEQFF

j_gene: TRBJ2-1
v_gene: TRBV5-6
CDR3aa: CASSLVATGDVGEQFF

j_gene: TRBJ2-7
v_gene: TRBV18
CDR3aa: CASSEGQGPYEQYF

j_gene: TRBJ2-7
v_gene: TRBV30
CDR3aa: CAWSGGVPYEQYF

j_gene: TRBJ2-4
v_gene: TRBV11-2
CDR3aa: CASSSDPGTSGRTNIQYF

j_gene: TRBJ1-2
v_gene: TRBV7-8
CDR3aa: CASSPNRDYGYTF

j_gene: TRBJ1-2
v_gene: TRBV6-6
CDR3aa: CASSYSSVGAYGYTF

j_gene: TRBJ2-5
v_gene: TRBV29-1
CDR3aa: CSVGGEETQYF

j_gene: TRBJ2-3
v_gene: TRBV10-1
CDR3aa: CASSESGASGTDTQYF

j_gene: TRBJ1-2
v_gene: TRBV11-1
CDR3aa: CASSSGQGLANYGYTF

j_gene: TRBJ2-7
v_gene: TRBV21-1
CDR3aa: CASSTLDSEAKHEQYF

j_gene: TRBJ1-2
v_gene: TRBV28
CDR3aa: CASSDGWHNGYTF

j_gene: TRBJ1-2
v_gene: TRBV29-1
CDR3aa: CSVWGEEDYTF